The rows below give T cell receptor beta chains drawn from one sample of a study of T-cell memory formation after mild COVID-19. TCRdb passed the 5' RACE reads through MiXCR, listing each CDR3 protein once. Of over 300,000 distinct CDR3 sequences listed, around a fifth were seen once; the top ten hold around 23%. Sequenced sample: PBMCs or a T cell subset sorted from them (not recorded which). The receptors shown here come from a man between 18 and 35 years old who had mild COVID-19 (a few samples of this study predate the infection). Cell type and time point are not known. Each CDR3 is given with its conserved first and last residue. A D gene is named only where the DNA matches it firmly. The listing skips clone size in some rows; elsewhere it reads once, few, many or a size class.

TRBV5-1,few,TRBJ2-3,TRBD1,CASSLPTGRTDTQYF,TGCGCCAGCAGCTTGCCGACAGGGCGAACAGATACGCAGTATTTT
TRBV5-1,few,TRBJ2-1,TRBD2,CASSSRGEYNEQFF,TGCGCCAGCAGCAGCCGGGGGGAGTATAATGAGCAGTTCTTC
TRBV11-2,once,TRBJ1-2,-,CASSLEGRAGYTF,TGTGCCAGCAGCTTAGAAGGCAGGGCTGGCTACACCTTC
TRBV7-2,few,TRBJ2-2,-,CASRPGPSTGELFF,TGTGCCAGCAGGCCCGGGCCGTCCACCGGGGAGCTGTTTTTT
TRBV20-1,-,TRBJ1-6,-,CSAGGGRKAYNSPLHF,TGCAGTGCCGGCGGGGGGCGGAAGGCCTATAATTCACCCCTCCACTTT
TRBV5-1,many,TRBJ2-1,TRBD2,CASSRAGGPNEQFF,TGCGCCAGCAGCCGAGCGGGGGGGCCGAATGAGCAGTTCTTC
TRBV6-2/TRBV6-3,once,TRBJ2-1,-,CASSPPDLGYNEQFF,TGTGCCAGCAGTCCTCCGGACCTGGGCTACAATGAGCAGTTCTTC
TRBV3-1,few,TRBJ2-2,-,CASSQVEAGELFF,TGTGCCAGCAGCCAAGTTGAAGCCGGGGAGCTGTTTTTT
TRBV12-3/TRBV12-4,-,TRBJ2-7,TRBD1,CASSLGDRGINYEQYF,TGTGCCAGCAGTTTGGGCGACAGGGGGATTAATTACGAGCAGTACTTC
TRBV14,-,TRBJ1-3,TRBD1,CARGQDYAGNTIYF,TGTGCCCGGGGACAGGATTATGCTGGAAACACCATATATTTT
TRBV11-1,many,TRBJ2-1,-,CASSSDLNNEQFF,TGTGCCAGCAGCTCGGACCTTAACAATGAGCAGTTCTTC
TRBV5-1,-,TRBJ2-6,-,CASSPPLSANVLTF,TGCGCCAGCAGCCCCCCACTTAGCGCCAACGTCCTGACTTTC
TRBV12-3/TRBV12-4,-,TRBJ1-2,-,CASSPPFTGKWGYTF,TGTGCCAGCAGTCCGCCCTTCACAGGGAAGTGGGGCTACACCTTC
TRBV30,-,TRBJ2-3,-,CAWSVGQVGTQYF,TGTGCCTGGAGTGTTGGGCAAGTAGGTACGCAGTATTTT
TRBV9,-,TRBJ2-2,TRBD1,CASSVTTGTVDAGELFF,TGTGCCAGCAGCGTGACCACCGGGACAGTCGACGCCGGGGAGCTGTTTTTT
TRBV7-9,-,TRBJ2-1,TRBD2,CASSLLAGEINEQFF,TGTGCCAGCAGCCTCCTAGCGGGGGAGATCAATGAGCAGTTCTTC
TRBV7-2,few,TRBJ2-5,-,CASSFGLSAGQYF,TGTGCCAGCAGCTTCGGTCTTTCGGCGGGCCAGTACTTC
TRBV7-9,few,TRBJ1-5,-,CASSLGRGNVDNQPQHF,TGTGCCAGCAGCTTAGGGAGGGGGAACGTAGACAATCAGCCCCAGCATTTT
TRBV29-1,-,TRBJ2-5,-,CSVAQSAGETQYF,TGCAGCGTTGCTCAATCGGCAGGAGAGACCCAGTACTTC
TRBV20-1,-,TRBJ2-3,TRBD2,CSAPPFLGGAEDTQYF,TGCAGTGCTCCACCTTTTCTCGGGGGGGCGGAGGATACGCAGTATTTT
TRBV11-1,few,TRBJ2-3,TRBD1,CASRQWDRVGDTQYF,TGTGCCAGCAGGCAGTGGGACAGGGTAGGAGATACGCAGTATTTT
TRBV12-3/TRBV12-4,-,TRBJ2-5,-,CASSFRGIQETQYF,TGTGCCAGCAGTTTCCGTGGGATACAAGAGACCCAGTACTTC
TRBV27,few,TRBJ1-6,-,CASSLQGWGSPLHF,TGTGCCAGCAGTCTACAGGGTTGGGGTTCACCCCTCCACTTT
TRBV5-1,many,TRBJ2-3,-,CASSLNGQASTDTQYF,TGCGCCAGCAGCTTGAATGGGCAAGCTAGCACAGATACGCAGTATTTT
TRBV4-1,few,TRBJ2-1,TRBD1,CASSQRTGAYNEQFF,TGCGCCAGCAGCCAAAGGACAGGGGCTTACAATGAGCAGTTCTTC
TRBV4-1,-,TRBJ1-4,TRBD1,CASSQTGGEKLFF,TGCGCCAGCAGCCAGACAGGGGGTGAAAAACTGTTTTTT
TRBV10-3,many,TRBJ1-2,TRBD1,CAILQGASGYTF,TGTGCCATCCTACAGGGGGCAAGTGGCTACACCTTC
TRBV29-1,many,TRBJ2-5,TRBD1,CSVAGTGSETQYF,TGCAGCGTTGCGGGGACAGGGTCAGAGACCCAGTACTTC
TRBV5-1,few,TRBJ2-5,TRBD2,CASSLAGGLAVETQYF,TGCGCCAGCAGCTTGGCCGGGGGACTAGCGGTGGAGACCCAGTACTTC
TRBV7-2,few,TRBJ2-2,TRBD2,CASSLTSGNTGELFF,TGTGCCAGCAGTTTAACTAGCGGGAACACCGGGGAGCTGTTTTTT
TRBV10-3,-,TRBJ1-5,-,CATSGTERSSAQHF,TGTGCCACCTCGGGCACCGAAAGGTCTTCAGCCCAGCATTTT
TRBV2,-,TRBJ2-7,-,CASSESCAGKVYEQYF,TGTGCCAGCAGTGAATCTTGCGCGGGGAAGGTCTACGAGCAGTACTTC
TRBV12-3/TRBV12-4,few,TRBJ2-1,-,CASSLSPGDTPIYNEQFF,TGTGCCAGCAGTCTCAGCCCGGGGGACACCCCCATTTACAATGAGCAGTTCTTC